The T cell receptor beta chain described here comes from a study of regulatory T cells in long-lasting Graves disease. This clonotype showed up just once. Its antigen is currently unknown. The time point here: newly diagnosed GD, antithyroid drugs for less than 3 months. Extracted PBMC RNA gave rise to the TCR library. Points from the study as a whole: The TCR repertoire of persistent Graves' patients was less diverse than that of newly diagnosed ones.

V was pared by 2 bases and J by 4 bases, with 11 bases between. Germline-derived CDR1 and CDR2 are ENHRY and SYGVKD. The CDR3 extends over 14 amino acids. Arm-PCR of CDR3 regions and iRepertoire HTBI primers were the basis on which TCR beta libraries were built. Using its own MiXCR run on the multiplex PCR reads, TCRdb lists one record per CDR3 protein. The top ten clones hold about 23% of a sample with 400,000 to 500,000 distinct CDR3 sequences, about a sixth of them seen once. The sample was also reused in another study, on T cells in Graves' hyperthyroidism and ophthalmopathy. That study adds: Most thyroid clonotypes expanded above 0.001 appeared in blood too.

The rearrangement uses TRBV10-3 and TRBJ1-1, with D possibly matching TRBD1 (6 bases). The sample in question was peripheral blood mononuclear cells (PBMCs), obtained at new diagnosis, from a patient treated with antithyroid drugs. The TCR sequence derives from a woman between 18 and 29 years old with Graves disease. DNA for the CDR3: TGTGCCATCAGTGAGGTCGGGGGGGCCACTGAAGCTTTCTTT. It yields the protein CAISEVGGATEAFF.